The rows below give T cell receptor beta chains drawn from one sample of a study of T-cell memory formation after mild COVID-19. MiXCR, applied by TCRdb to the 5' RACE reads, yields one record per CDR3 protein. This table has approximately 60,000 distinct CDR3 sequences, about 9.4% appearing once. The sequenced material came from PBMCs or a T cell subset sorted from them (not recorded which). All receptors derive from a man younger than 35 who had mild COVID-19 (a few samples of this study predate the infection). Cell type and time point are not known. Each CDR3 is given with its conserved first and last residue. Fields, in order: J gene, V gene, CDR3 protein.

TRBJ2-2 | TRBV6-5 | CASHGVTGELFF
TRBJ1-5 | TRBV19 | CASSISGSQPQHF
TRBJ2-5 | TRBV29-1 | CSVSTRVETQYF
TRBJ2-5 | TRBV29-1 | CSGTGDRGWQETQYF
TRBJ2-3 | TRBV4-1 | CASSRTTSRRADTQYF
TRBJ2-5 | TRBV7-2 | CASSWGLAGVSTETQYF
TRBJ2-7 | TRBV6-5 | CASSYYRGGDEQYF
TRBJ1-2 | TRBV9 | CASSESLIQGYTF
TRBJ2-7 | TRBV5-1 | CASSFGGAHDEQYF
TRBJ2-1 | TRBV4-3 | CASSQVAGGPVEQFF
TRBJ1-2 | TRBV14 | CASSQGGRLGYTF
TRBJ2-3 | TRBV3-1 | CASSQDNPALLDTQYF
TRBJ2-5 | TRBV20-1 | CSARGGPEQLTQYF
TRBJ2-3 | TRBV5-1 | CASTPGPTDTQYF
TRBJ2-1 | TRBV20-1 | CRAGTSGSGGEQFF
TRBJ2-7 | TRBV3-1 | CASSLSWYEQYF
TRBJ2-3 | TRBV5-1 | CASSSRTSGTPDTQYF
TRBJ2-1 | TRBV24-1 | CATSDSRTPGLAGGSNEQFF